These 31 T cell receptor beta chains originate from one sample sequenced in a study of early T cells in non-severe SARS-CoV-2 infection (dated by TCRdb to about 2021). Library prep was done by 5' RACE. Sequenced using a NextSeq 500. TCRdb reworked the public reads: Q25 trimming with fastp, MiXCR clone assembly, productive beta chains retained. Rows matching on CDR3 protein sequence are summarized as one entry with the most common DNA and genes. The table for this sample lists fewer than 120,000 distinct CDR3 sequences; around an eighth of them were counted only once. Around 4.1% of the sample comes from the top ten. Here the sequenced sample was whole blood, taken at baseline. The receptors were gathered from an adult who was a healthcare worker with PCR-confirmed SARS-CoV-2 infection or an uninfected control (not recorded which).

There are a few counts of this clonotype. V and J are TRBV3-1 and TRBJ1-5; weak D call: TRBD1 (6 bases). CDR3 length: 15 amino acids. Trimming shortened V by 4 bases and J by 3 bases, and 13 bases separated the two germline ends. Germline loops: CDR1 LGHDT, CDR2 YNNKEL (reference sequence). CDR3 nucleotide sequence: TGTGCCAGCAGCCCAGGGGCGGATTACAATCAGCCCCAGCATTTT. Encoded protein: CASSPGADYNQPQHF.

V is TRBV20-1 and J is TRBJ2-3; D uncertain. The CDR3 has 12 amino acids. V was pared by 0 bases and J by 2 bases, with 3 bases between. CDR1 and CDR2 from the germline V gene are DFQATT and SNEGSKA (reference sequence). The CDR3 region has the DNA TGCAGTGCTAGAGACGACACAGATACGCAGTATTTT. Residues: CSARDDTDTQYF.

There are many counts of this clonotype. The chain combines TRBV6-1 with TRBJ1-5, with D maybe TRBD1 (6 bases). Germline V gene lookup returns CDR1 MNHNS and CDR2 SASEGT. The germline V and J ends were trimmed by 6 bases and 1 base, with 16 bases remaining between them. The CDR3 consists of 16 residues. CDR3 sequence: CASRLQGSRSNQPQHF. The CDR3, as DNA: TGTGCCAGCAGGTTACAGGGCTCGAGAAGCAATCAGCCCCAGCATTTT.

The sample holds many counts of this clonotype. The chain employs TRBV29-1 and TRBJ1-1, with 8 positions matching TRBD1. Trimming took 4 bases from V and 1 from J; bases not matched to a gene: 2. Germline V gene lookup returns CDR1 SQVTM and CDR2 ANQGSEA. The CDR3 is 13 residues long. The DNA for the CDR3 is TGCAGCGTTGGTGGGACAGGGAACACTGAAGCTTTCTTT. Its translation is CSVGGTGNTEAFF.

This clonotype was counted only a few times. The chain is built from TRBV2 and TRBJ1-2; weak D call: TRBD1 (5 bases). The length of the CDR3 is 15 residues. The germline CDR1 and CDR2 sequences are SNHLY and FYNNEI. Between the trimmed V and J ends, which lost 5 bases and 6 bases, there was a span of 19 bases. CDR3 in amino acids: CASSRIGGSSNGYTF. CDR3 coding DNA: TGTGCCAGCAGTAGGATCGGGGGATCCTCGAATGGCTACACCTTC. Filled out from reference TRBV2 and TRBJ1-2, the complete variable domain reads EPEVTQTPSHQVTQMGQEVILRCVPISNHLYFYWYRQILGQKVEFLVSFYNNEISEKSEIFDDQFSVERPDGSNFTLKIRSTKLEDSAMYFCASSRIGGSSNGYTFGSGTRLTVV.

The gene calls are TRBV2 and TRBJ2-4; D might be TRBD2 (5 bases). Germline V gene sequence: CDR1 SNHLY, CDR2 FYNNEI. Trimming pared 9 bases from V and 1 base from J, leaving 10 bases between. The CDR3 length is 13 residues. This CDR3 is CARGAAAKNIQYF. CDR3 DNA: TGTGCCAGGGGAGCCGCGGCCAAAAACATTCAGTACTTC.

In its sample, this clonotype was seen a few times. The CDR3 region is CSASERGARYEQYF. CDR3 DNA: TGCAGTGCTAGCGAGCGGGGGGCTCGCTACGAGCAGTACTTC. The chain links TRBV20-1 to TRBJ2-7, with TRBD2 matching 9 bases. Germline V lookup: CDR1 DFQATT, CDR2 SNEGSKA (reference sequence). The V gene end was trimmed by 3 bases and the J gene end by 3 bases; junction bases not matched to a gene: 6. This CDR3 has 14 residues.

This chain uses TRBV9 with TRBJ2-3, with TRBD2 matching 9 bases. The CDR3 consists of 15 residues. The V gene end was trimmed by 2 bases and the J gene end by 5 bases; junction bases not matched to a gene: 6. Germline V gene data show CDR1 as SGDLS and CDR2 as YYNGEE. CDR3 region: CASSVMTSGEDTQYF. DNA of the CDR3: TGTGCCAGCAGCGTGATGACTAGCGGAGAAGATACGCAGTATTTT.

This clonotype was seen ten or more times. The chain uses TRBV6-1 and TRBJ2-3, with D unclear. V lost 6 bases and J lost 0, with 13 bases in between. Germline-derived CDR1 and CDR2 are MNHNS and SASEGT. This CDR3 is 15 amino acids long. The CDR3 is CASSPTPESTDTQYF. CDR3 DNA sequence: TGTGCCAGCAGCCCTACACCGGAGAGCACAGATACGCAGTATTTT.

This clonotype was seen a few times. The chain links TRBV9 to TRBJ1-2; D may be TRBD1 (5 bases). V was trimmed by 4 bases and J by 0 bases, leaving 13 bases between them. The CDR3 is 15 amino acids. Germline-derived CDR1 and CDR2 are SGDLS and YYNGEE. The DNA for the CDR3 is TGTGCCAGCAGCCTGGGGGGGTCAACTAACTATGGCTACACCTTC. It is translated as CASSLGGSTNYGYTF.

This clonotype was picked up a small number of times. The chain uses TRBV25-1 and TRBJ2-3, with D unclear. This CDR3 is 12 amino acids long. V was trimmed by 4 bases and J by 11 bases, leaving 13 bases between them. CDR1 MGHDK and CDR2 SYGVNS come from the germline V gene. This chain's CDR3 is CASSAPGVGQYF. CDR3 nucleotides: TGTGCCAGCAGTGCGCCGGGCGTAGGGCAGTATTTT.

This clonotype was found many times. The CDR3 reads CASSQDTRVNTEAFF. The DNA for the CDR3 is TGCGCCAGCAGCCAAGATACCAGGGTTAACACTGAAGCTTTCTTT. V is TRBV4-1 and J is TRBJ1-1; D possibly corresponds to TRBD1 (5 bases). V lost 0 bases and J lost 2, with 10 bases in between. CDR1 MGHRA and CDR2 YSYEKL come from the germline V gene. This CDR3 comprises 15 residues.

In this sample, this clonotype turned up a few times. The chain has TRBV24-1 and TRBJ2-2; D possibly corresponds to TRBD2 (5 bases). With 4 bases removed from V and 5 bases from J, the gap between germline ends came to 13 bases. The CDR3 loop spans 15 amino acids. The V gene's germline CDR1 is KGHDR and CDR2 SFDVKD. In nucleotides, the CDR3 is TGTGCCACCAGTGAGGCCGGGGAAGGAACCGGGGAGCTGTTTTTT. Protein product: CATSEAGEGTGELFF.

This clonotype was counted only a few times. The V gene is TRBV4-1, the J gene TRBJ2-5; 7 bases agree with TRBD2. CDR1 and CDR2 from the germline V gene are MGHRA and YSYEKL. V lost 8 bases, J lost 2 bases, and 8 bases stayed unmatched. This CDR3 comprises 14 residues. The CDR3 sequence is CASRRRAGQETQYF. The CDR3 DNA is TGCGCCAGCCGTAGGCGAGCGGGACAAGAGACCCAGTACTTC.

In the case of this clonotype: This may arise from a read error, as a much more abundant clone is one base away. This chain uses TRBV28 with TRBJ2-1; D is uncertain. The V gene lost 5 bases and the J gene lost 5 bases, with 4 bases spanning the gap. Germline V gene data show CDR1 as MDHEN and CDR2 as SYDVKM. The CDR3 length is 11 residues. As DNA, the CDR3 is TGTGCCAGCAGTGGGGACAATGAGCAGTTCTTC. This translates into CASSGDNEQFF.

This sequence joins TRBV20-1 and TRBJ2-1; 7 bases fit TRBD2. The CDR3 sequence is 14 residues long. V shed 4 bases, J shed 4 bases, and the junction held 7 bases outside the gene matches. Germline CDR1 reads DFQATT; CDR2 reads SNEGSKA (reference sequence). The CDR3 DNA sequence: TGCAGTGCTAAGGAGCGGGGATTTTACAATGAGCAGTTCTTC. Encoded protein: CSAKERGFYNEQFF.

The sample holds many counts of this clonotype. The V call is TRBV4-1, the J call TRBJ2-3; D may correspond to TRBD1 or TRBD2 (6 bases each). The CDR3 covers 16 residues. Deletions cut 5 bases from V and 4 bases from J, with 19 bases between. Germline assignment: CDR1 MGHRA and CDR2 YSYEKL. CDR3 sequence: CASSGTQMEGADTQYF. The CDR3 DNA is TGCGCCAGCAGCGGTACACAGATGGAGGGGGCAGATACGCAGTATTTT.

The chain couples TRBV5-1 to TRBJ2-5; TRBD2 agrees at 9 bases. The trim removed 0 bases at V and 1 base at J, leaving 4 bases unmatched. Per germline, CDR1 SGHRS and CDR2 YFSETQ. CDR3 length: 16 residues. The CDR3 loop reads CASSLVTAGGQETQYF. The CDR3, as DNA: TGCGCCAGCAGCTTGGTAACAGCGGGGGGCCAAGAGACCCAGTACTTC.

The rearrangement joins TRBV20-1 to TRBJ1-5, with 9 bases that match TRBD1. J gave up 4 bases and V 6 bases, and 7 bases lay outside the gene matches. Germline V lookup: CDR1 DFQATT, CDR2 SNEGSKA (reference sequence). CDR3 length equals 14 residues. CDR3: CSALADRGNQPQHF. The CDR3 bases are TGCAGTGCGCTCGCGGACAGGGGAAATCAGCCCCAGCATTTT.

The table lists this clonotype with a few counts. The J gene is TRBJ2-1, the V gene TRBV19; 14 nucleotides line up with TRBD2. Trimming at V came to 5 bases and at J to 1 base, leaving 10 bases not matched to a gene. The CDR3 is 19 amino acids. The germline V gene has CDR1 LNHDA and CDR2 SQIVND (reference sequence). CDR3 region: CASSSYGTSGRGSYNEQFF. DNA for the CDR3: TGTGCCAGTAGTTCTTACGGGACTAGCGGGAGAGGGTCCTACAATGAGCAGTTCTTC.

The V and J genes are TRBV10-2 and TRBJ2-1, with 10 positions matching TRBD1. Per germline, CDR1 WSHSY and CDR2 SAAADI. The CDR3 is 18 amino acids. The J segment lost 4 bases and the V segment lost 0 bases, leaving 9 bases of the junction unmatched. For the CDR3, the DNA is TGCGCCAGCAGTGAGTCCGGGACAGGGGCTTTCCCTTACAATGAGCAGTTCTTC. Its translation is CASSESGTGAFPYNEQFF.

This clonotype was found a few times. The CDR3 nucleotides are TGTGCCAGCAGCCAAGATTATCAGGGGGACAGGGTCTACACCTTC. This gives the protein CASSQDYQGDRVYTF. This chain connects TRBV4-2 to TRBJ1-2; TRBD1 agrees at 9 bases. Trimming took 0 bases from V and 10 from J; bases not matched to a gene: 9. This CDR3 is built from 15 residues. In germline, CDR1 is LGHNA, CDR2 YNFKEQ.

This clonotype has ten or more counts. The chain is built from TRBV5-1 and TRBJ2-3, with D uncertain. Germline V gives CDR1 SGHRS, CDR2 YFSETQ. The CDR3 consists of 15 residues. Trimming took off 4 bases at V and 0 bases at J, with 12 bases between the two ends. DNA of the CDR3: TGCGCCAGCAGCGTGTCAGGTCTAAGCACAGATACGCAGTATTTT. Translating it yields CASSVSGLSTDTQYF.

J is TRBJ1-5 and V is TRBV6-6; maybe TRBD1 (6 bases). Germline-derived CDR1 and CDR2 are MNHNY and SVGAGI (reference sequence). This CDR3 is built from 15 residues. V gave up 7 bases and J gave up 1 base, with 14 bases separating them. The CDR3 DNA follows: TGTGCCAGCAACCCAACAGGGAGAAGCAATCAGCCCCAGCATTTT. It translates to CASNPTGRSNQPQHF.

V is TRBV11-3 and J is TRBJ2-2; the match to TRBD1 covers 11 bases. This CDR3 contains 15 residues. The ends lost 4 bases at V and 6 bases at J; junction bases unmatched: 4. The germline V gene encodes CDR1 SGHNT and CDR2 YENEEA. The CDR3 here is CASSSPGQGAGELFF. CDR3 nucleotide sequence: TGTGCCAGCAGCTCGCCGGGACAGGGGGCCGGGGAGCTGTTTTTT.

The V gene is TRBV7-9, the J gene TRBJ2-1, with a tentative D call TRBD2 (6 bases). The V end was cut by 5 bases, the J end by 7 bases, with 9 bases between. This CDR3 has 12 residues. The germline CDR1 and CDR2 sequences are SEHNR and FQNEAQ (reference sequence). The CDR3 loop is CASSPGLNEQFF. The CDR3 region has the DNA TGTGCCAGCAGCCCAGGACTAAATGAGCAGTTCTTC.

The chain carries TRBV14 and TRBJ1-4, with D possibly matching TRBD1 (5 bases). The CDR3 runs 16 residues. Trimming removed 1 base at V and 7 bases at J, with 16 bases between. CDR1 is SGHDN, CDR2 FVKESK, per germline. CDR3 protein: CASSQGMVGEGEKLFF. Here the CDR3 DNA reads TGTGCCAGCAGCCAAGGAATGGTAGGGGAAGGTGAAAAACTGTTTTTT.

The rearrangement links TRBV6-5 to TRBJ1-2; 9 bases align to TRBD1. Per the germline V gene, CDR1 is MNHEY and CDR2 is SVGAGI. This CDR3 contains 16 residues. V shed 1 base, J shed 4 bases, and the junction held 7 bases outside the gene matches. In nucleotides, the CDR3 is TGTGCCAGCAGTTACTTTGGGACAGGGTCTTTCTATGGCTACACCTTC. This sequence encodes CASSYFGTGSFYGYTF.

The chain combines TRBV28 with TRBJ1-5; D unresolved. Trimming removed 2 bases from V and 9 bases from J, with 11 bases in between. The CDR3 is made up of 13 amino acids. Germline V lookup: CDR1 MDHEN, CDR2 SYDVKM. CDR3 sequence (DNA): TGTGCCAGCAGTTTACCGGTTAATTTGCCCCAGCATTTT. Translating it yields CASSLPVNLPQHF. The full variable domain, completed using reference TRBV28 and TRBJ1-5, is DVKVTQSSRYLVKRTGEKVFLECVQDMDHENMFWYRQDPGLGLRLIYFSYDVKMKEKGDIPEGYSVSREKKERFSLILESASTNQTSMYLCASSLPVNLPQHFGDGTRLSIL.

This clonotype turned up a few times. This CDR3 reads CASATSLIAKNIQYF. The CDR3 DNA is TGTGCCAGCGCTACTTCCCTAATAGCCAAAAACATTCAGTACTTC. The chain joins TRBV2 to TRBJ2-4; no definite D call. CDR1 SNHLY and CDR2 FYNNEI come from the germline V gene. V lost 8 bases to trimming and J lost 0 bases, with 14 bases between them. This CDR3 comprises 15 residues. The full variable domain, in which reference TRBV2 and TRBJ2-4 provide the parts outside the CDR3, is EPEVTQTPSHQVTQMGQEVILRCVPISNHLYFYWYRQILGQKVEFLVSFYNNEISEKSEIFDDQFSVERPDGSNFTLKIRSTKLEDSAMYFCASATSLIAKNIQYFGAGTRLSVL.

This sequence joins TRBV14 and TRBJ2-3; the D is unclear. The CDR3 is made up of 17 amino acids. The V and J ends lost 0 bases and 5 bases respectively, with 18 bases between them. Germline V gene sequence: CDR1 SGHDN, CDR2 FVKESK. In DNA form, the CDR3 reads TGTGCCAGCAGCCAAGACCGCCCCCGCCGTCCCGGAGATACGCAGTATTTT. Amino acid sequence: CASSQDRPRRPGDTQYF.